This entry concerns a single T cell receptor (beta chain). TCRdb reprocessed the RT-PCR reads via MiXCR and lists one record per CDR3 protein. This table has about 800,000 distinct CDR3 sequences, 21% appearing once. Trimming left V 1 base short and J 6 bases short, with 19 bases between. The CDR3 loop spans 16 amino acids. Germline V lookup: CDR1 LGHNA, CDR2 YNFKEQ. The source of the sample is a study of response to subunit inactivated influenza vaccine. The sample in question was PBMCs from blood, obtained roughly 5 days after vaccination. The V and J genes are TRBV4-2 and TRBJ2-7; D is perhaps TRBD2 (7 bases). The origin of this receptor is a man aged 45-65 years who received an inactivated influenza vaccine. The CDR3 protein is CASSQVFGGQSPEQYF. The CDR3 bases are TGTGCCAGCAGCCAAGTGTTCGGGGGGCAGTCCCCCGAGCAGTACTTC.